This T cell receptor (beta chain) was identified during a study of cytotoxic CD8 clonotypes in ibrutinib-treated CLL. The protocol was immunoSEQ multiplex PCR, while the TCRdb copy is restricted to in-frame clones and leaves out a portion. The table lists a few hundred thousand clones, roughly 70% of them singletons. A remark on this clone: The target antigen is unknown.

Study outcomes and limitations: Sustained-remission and progressing patients were not sampled at matched times. Stable or contracted on treatment, public clonotypes were also uncommon. Exceeding age-matched healthy donors, baseline clonality also tracked the counts of circulating CD8+ T cells.

The CDR3 spans 15 residues. CDR1 is SGDLS, CDR2 YYNGEE, per germline. The V end lost 0 bases, the J end lost 2 bases, and 11 bases lay between the germline ends. The receptor was derived from a human donor with chronic lymphocytic leukemia. The V gene is TRBV9, the J gene TRBJ2-5, with D tentatively TRBD1 or TRBD2 (5 bases each). The material was PBMCs, obtained after 36 months of ibrutinib treatment. CDR3 in amino acids: CASSVEQGPQETQYF. In DNA form, the CDR3 reads TGTGCCAGCAGCGTAGAGCAGGGACCGCAAGAGACCCAGTACTTC.